A selection of T cell receptor beta chains follows, all from one sample in a study of blood T cells in healthy people across ages. Each CDR3 protein gets one entry after TCRdb re-called the 5' RACE reads with MiXCR. The data show roughly 1,500,000 distinct CDR3 sequences, with about 40% seen just once and roughly 8.2% held by the top ten. The sequenced material came from blood. The origin of the receptors is a woman younger than 30 in good health. Each CDR3 is given with its conserved first and last residue. D genes are given only for firm matches. Some rows have no size entry. The others give once, few or many, or a class for an expanded clone.

J	D	V	size	DNA	CDR3
TRBJ2-1	-	TRBV4-1	-	TGCGCCAGCTTGAAAGCGGAGGGCTACAATGAGCAGTTCTTC	CASLKAEGYNEQFF
TRBJ2-5	-	TRBV5-1	-	TGCGCCAGCAGCCTCAGCAGGGAGGAGACCCAGTACTTC	CASSLSREETQYF
TRBJ2-1	-	TRBV7-6	few	TGTGCCAGCAGCTTATACGCGACCTACAATGAGCAGTTCTTC	CASSLYATYNEQFF
TRBJ1-1	-	TRBV20-1	-	TGCAGTGCTAGAGATCCCGGGGGGCGGGTCACTGAAGCTTTCTTT	CSARDPGGRVTEAFF
TRBJ2-5	TRBD2	TRBV29-1	-	TGCAGCGTTGACGGGACTAGCGGGGGGGAAGAGACCCAGTACTTC	CSVDGTSGGEETQYF
TRBJ1-2	-	TRBV15	-	TGTGCCACCAGCAGAGATGTGTGGGATGGCTACACCTTC	CATSRDVWDGYTF
TRBJ1-2	-	TRBV3-1	-	TGTGCCAGCAGCCAGTCGAGACCTGGGCCTATTTATGGCTACACCTTC	CASSQSRPGPIYGYTF
TRBJ2-5	-	TRBV29-1	few	TGCAGCGTTGGTCTCCCGGGATCCCAAGAGACCCAGTACTTC	CSVGLPGSQETQYF
TRBJ2-7	TRBD1	TRBV10-3	-	TGTGCCATCAGTCCAACGACAGGGGAACACGAGCAGTACTTC	CAISPTTGEHEQYF
TRBJ2-3	-	TRBV12-3/TRBV12-4	-	TGTGCCGGCAGTCCCTTCCTCGTGAGCACAGATACGCAGTATTTT	CAGSPFLVSTDTQYF
TRBJ1-1	TRBD1	TRBV5-1	-	TGCGCCAGCAGCTTGCCCCTTGGACAGGGGGAGGAAGCTTTCTTT	CASSLPLGQGEEAFF
TRBJ2-1	TRBD1	TRBV5-1	few	TGCGCCAGCAGCTTTTCAGGGCAAAGGACAGGGGCCTACAATGAGCAGTTCTTC	CASSFSGQRTGAYNEQFF
TRBJ2-5	-	TRBV7-9	-	TGTGCCAGCAGCTTAGTAAGCAGGGAAGAGACCCAGTACTTC	CASSLVSREETQYF
TRBJ1-2	TRBD1	TRBV20-1	few	TGCAGGGGACAGGGCGACTATGGCTACACCTTC	CRGQGDYGYTF
TRBJ1-2	-	TRBV2	-	TGTGCCAGAAACGACCACGACTATGGCTACACCTTC	CARNDHDYGYTF
TRBJ1-1	-	TRBV5-1	few	TGCGCCAGCAGCGGAAGGACCGGGACGAAGAACACTGAAGCTTTCTTT	CASSGRTGTKNTEAFF
TRBJ1-2	TRBD1	TRBV28	few	TGTGCCAGCAGTTTACGCAGGGGGCATATCTACACCTTC	CASSLRRGHIYTF